The 22 T cell receptor beta chains presented below share a single source sample, sequenced in a study of T-cell memory formation after mild COVID-19. TCRdb reprocessed the 5' RACE reads with MiXCR, giving one entry per CDR3 protein. Of roughly 300,000 distinct CDR3 sequences listed, 7.5% to 9.5% were seen once; the top ten hold around a fifth. The sample taken for sequencing was PBMCs or a T cell subset sorted from them (not recorded which). Receptor source: a man between 18 and 35 years old who had mild COVID-19 (a few samples of this study predate the infection). Cell type and time point are not known.

This clonotype was seen only a few times. The chain recombines TRBV5-1 with TRBJ2-7, with D maybe TRBD1 (6 bases). This CDR3 is 13 amino acids long. Looked up from germline, CDR1 is SGHRS and CDR2 is YFSETQ. Trimming took off 4 bases at V and 3 bases at J, with 11 bases between the two ends. The CDR3 sequence: CASSKGVRYEQYF. The CDR3 region has the DNA TGCGCCAGCAGCAAGGGGGTCCGCTACGAGCAGTACTTC. The variable domain in full, with the rest retrieved from reference TRBV5-1 and TRBJ2-7, is KAGVTQTPRYLIKTRGQQVTLSCSPISGHRSVSWYQQTPGQGLQFLFEYFSETQRNKGNFPGRFSGRQFSNSRSEMNVSTLELGDSALYLCASSKGVRYEQYFGPGTRLTVT.

This chain connects TRBV7-2 to TRBJ2-5; D gene unclear. There are 12 residues in the CDR3. The germline CDR1 and CDR2 sequences are SGHTA and FQGNSA. Trimming shortened V by 5 bases and J by 9 bases, and 13 bases separated the two germline ends. CDR3: CASSPSTAAQYF. CDR3 coding DNA: TGTGCCAGCAGCCCCTCCACGGCAGCCCAGTACTTC.

This clonotype was counted a few times. V and J are TRBV18 and TRBJ1-5; no definite D call. Germline-derived CDR1 and CDR2 are KGHSH and LQKENI. CDR3 size: 16 residues. V shed 2 bases and J shed 4 bases, with 15 bases lying between them. The CDR3 sequence is CASSPGQEFGNQPQHF. In DNA form, the CDR3 reads TGTGCCAGCTCACCAGGCCAAGAGTTTGGGAATCAGCCCCAGCATTTT.

The chain couples TRBV9 to TRBJ2-1; D not resolved. Germline CDR1 and CDR2: SGDLS and YYNGEE. This CDR3 comprises 12 residues. V was trimmed by 4 bases and J by 10 bases, leaving 12 bases between them. CDR3 coding DNA: TGTGCCAGCAGCCCCGGGCTCCACGAGCAGTTCTTC. Residues: CASSPGLHEQFF.

The rearrangement joins TRBV29-1 to TRBJ2-1, with D maybe TRBD2 (7 bases). The V gene lost 5 bases and the J gene lost 6 bases, with 20 bases spanning the gap. CDR3 length: 15 amino acids. In germline, CDR1 is SQVTM, CDR2 ANQGSEA. The CDR3, as DNA: TGCAGCGTTAGGGGGGGAAGTAAGGCCGGCAATGAGCAGTTCTTC. The encoded protein is CSVRGGSKAGNEQFF.

This clonotype was recorded at least ten times. This chain uses TRBV7-9 with TRBJ1-1; D not resolved. Germline V gene sequence: CDR1 SEHNR, CDR2 FQNEAQ (reference sequence). The ends were cut back, 0 bases at V and 1 base at J, with 6 bases in the middle. CDR3 length equals 14 residues. CDR3 loop: CASSLANRNTEAFF. The CDR3, as DNA: TGTGCCAGCAGCTTAGCTAACAGGAACACTGAAGCTTTCTTT. Full variable domain (missing parts from reference TRBV7-9 and TRBJ1-1): DTGVSQNPRHKITKRGQNVTFRCDPISEHNRLYWYRQTLGQGPEFLTYFQNEAQLEKSRLLSDRFSAERPKGSFSTLEIQRTEQGDSAMYLCASSLANRNTEAFFGQGTRLTVV.

The chain has TRBV29-1 and TRBJ1-4; 11 bases align to TRBD1. Germline-derived CDR1 and CDR2 are SQVTM and ANQGSEA. Germline trimming cut 6 bases from V and 5 bases from J; bases unmatched to any gene: 2. This CDR3 spans 13 amino acids. The CDR3: CSVGQGGNEKLFF. The CDR3 region has the DNA TGCAGCGTGGGACAGGGGGGGAATGAAAAACTGTTTTTT.

Only a few counts were recorded for this clonotype. The chain has TRBV11-3 and TRBJ2-1; D remains unclear. Per germline, CDR1 SGHNT and CDR2 YENEEA. Trimming left V 2 bases short and J 8 bases short, with 10 bases between. The length of the CDR3 is 13 residues. CDR3 sequence (DNA): TGTGCCAGCAGCTTAAGAGAAGGCGATGAGCAGTTCTTC. The encoded protein is CASSLREGDEQFF.

A few counts support this clonotype. V and J are TRBV5-1 and TRBJ2-3, with a possible D match to TRBD1 (7 bases). This CDR3 spans 15 amino acids. The germline V gene encodes CDR1 SGHRS and CDR2 YFSETQ. V lost 5 bases and J 2 bases, leaving 15 bases between the germline ends. CDR3 protein: CASRAEGALTDTQYF. The DNA for the CDR3 is TGCGCCAGCAGAGCGGAGGGGGCGCTCACAGATACGCAGTATTTT.

This clonotype was seen a handful of times. This chain links TRBV6-6 with TRBJ1-2; D is ambiguous. The length of the CDR3 is 13 residues. Germline loops: CDR1 MNHNY, CDR2 SVGAGI (reference sequence). Trimming shortened V by 5 bases and J by 2 bases, and 9 bases separated the two germline ends. DNA for the CDR3: TGTGCCAGCAGTCCTTGGACCAACTATGGCTACACCTTC. Amino acids: CASSPWTNYGYTF.

This clonotype was counted many times. The chain joins TRBV6-5 to TRBJ2-2, with D unresolved. Germline V lookup: CDR1 MNHEY, CDR2 SVGAGI. V shed 1 base and J shed 0 bases, with 3 bases lying between them. This CDR3 spans 14 amino acids. The chain's CDR3 is CASSYFSNTGELFF. As DNA, the CDR3 is TGTGCCAGCAGTTACTTTTCGAACACCGGGGAGCTGTTTTTT.

This clonotype was detected a few times. The rearrangement links TRBV6-5 to TRBJ1-5; D uncertain. Germline CDR1 and CDR2: MNHEY and SVGAGI. This CDR3 contains 13 residues. V gave up 2 bases and J gave up 7 bases, with 9 bases separating them. The CDR3, as DNA: TGTGCCAGCAGTTACCAGTTTGGACAGCCCCAGCATTTT. It encodes CASSYQFGQPQHF.

This rearrangement joins TRBV5-4 to TRBJ2-3; TRBD2 matches at 8 bases. This CDR3 has 16 residues. Per germline, CDR1 SGHNT and CDR2 YYREEE (reference sequence). Losses at the gene ends were 1 base for V and 4 bases for J; bases not matched to a gene: 8. The CDR3 region has the DNA TGTGCCAGCAGCTTGATTAGCGGGGTTCTTGCAGATACGCAGTATTTT. Protein product: CASSLISGVLADTQYF.

This clonotype was seen repeatedly, ten times or more. The V call is TRBV10-3, the J call TRBJ1-1; maybe TRBD1 (5 bases). Germline CDR1 and CDR2: ENHRY and SYGVKD. V lost 10 bases and J lost 5, with 17 bases in between. The CDR3 runs 13 residues. Here the CDR3 DNA reads TGTGCCACCCTCCCTTTTGGGGGAACTGAAGCTTTCTTT. Translating gives CATLPFGGTEAFF.

This clonotype was seen a few times. The rearrangement joins TRBV5-6 to TRBJ2-1; D is undetermined. The CDR3 covers 14 residues. V lost 1 base to trimming and J lost 1 base, with 6 bases between them. Looked up from germline, CDR1 is SGHDT and CDR2 is YYEEEE. CDR3 sequence (DNA): TGTGCCAGCAGCTTGACGATTTCCTACAATGAGCAGTTCTTC. Translating gives CASSLTISYNEQFF.

A note on this clonotype: Its ends do not fully match the called genes, so a read error is possible. The chain has TRBV12-3 or TRBV12-4 and TRBJ1-1, with D possibly matching TRBD1 (5 bases). CDR3 size: 13 residues. The CDR3 reads CASSLEEDTEAFF. The CDR3 region has the DNA TGTGCCAGCAGTTTGGAGGAGGACACCGAAGCTTTCTTT.

This clonotype was observed a handful of times. The V and J genes are TRBV7-2 and TRBJ2-7; 9 positions agree with TRBD2. The CDR3 has 16 residues. V lost 1 base, J lost 1 base, and 5 bases stayed unmatched. The V gene's germline CDR1 is SGHTA and CDR2 FQGNSA. CDR3 sequence reads: CASSLVAGGASYEQYF. CDR3 nucleotides: TGTGCCAGCAGCTTAGTCGCGGGGGGGGCGTCCTACGAGCAGTACTTC.

This rearrangement joins TRBV5-1 to TRBJ1-1, with 10 bases lining up with TRBD1. Germline values: CDR1 SGHRS, CDR2 YFSETQ. V shed 4 bases and J 0 bases; nucleotides not matched to a gene: 9. CDR3 length equals 17 residues. The CDR3: CASSATLGQGLNTEAFF. In nucleotides, the CDR3 is TGCGCCAGCAGCGCAACTTTGGGACAGGGGCTGAACACTGAAGCTTTCTTT. Full variable domain (rest looked up from reference TRBV5-1 and TRBJ1-1): KAGVTQTPRYLIKTRGQQVTLSCSPISGHRSVSWYQQTPGQGLQFLFEYFSETQRNKGNFPGRFSGRQFSNSRSEMNVSTLELGDSALYLCASSATLGQGLNTEAFFGQGTRLTVV.

In its sample, this clonotype was seen many times. The CDR3 region is CASSRRTYNEQFF. The CDR3 nucleotides read TGTGCCAGCAGCAGAAGAACCTACAATGAGCAGTTCTTC. The rearrangement joins TRBV7-6 to TRBJ2-1; no reliable D call. CDR3 size: 13 residues. The V gene's germline CDR1 is SGHVS and CDR2 FNYEAQ. With 5 bases removed from V and 2 bases from J, the gap between germline ends came to 7 bases.

The chain recombines TRBV12-3 or TRBV12-4 with TRBJ1-1; a weak D match, TRBD1 (5 bases). V lost 4 bases to trimming and J lost 6 bases, with 18 bases between them. The CDR3 sequence is 15 residues long. Here the CDR3 DNA reads TGTGCCAGCAGTTCGGGGCCGGGGTACAGGTCTGAAGCTTTCTTT. This gives the protein CASSSGPGYRSEAFF.

The chain is built from TRBV12-3 or TRBV12-4 and TRBJ1-5; possibly TRBD1 for D (6 bases). The CDR3 runs to 14 residues. The V end was cut by 6 bases, the J end by 3 bases, with 12 bases between. Here the CDR3 reads CASRVTGANQPQHF. CDR3 DNA: TGTGCCAGCAGAGTGACAGGAGCCAATCAGCCCCAGCATTTT.

This clonotype was counted many times. The chain is built from TRBV24-1 and TRBJ2-3; no clear D. Between the trimmed V and J ends, which lost 5 bases and 5 bases, there was a span of 10 bases. The CDR3 is 13 residues long. CDR1 and CDR2 from the germline V gene are KGHDR and SFDVKD. The CDR3 loop is CATSGKGRDTQYF. For the CDR3, the DNA is TGTGCCACCAGTGGGAAGGGCAGAGATACGCAGTATTTT.